These 13 T cell receptor beta chains were sequenced from one sample in a study of T cell responses to AZD1222 COVID-19 vaccine. Repertoires were generated with immunoSEQ multiplex PCR, while TCRdb's copy carries only in-frame clones and drops some. The sample lists around 200,000 clones, roughly 93% seen once, with roughly 3.8% in the top ten. The source was peripheral blood, collected on day 0 of AZD1222 vaccination. The receptor source for this set is an adult in good health.

This chain connects TRBV11-2 to TRBJ2-2; 8 bases match TRBD2. This CDR3 is 14 amino acids long. Germline lookup yields CDR1 SGHAT and CDR2 FQNNGV. V dropped 1 base and J dropped 6; count of bases not matched to a gene: 1. The CDR3 bases are TGTGCCAGCAGCTTAGGGACTAGCCCCGGGGAGCTGTTTTTT. Protein product: CASSLGTSPGELFF.

The chain has TRBV28 and TRBJ1-5; D not certain. V lost 6 bases, J lost 9 bases, and 21 bases lay in between. From germline, CDR1 is MDHEN and CDR2 SYDVKM. The CDR3 length is 15 residues. The CDR3 sequence: CASSRAPAVVRPQHF. The CDR3 DNA sequence: TGTGCCAGCAGCCGAGCCCCCGCAGTCGTTCGGCCCCAGCATTTT.

The chain links TRBV5-1 to TRBJ1-1; maybe TRBD1 (5 bases). Trimming shortened V by 4 bases and J by 4 bases, and 20 bases separated the two germline ends. This CDR3 has 16 residues. From germline, CDR1 is SGHRS and CDR2 YFSETQ. Here the CDR3 reads CASSRERPRVFTEAFF. The CDR3 region has the DNA TGCGCCAGCAGCCGAGAAAGACCCAGGGTATTCACTGAAGCTTTCTTT.

The CDR3 reads CASSQDLSRSHGYTF. Here the CDR3 DNA reads TGTGCCAGCAGCCAAGATCTGTCCAGGAGCCATGGCTACACCTTC. The chain employs TRBV3-1 (or the pseudogene TRBV3-2) and TRBJ1-2; D unclear. The germline V gene encodes CDR1 LGHDT and CDR2 YNNKEL (reference sequence). The CDR3 consists of 15 residues. The V and J ends lost 0 bases and 6 bases respectively, with 14 bases between them.

This sequence joins TRBV6-2 or TRBV6-3 and TRBJ2-7; 8 bases align to TRBD1. The CDR3 sequence is 15 residues long. Germline CDR1 reads MNHEY; CDR2 reads SVGEGT. Germline trimming cut 2 bases from V and 5 bases from J; bases unmatched to any gene: 8. CDR3 in DNA: TGTGCCAGCAGTTACGATGACAGGGGCTTGGACGAGCAGTACTTC. Encoded protein: CASSYDDRGLDEQYF.

This clone was seen a handful of times. The chain has TRBV5-6 and TRBJ1-1, with no clear D. The CDR3 consists of 12 residues. V lost 3 bases and J lost 7, with 10 bases in between. The germline CDR1 and CDR2 sequences are SGHDT and YYEEEE. CDR3 sequence reads: CASSYPEGEAFF. CDR3 DNA: TGTGCCAGCAGCTACCCCGAGGGTGAAGCTTTCTTT. Supplemented by reference TRBV5-6 and TRBJ1-1, the full variable domain reads DAGVTQSPTHLIKTRGQQVTLRCSPKSGHDTVSWYQQALGQGPQFIFQYYEEEERQRGNFPDRFSGHQFPNYSSELNVNALLLGDSALYLCASSYPEGEAFFGQGTRLTVV.

This rearrangement joins TRBV20-1 to TRBJ1-6; D remains ambiguous. The V end lost 6 bases, the J end lost 11 bases, and 11 bases lay between the germline ends. This CDR3 contains 11 residues. The V gene's germline CDR1 is DFQATT and CDR2 SNEGSKA (reference sequence). CDR3 sequence: CSAIWAAPLHF. CDR3 bases: TGCAGTGCCATTTGGGCGGCACCCCTCCACTTT.

This chain connects TRBV5-5 to TRBJ1-4; 7 bases map to TRBD1. The CDR3 loop spans 12 amino acids. V gave up 4 bases and J gave up 13 bases; unmatched junction bases: 7. In germline, CDR1 is SGHKS, CDR2 YYEKEE (reference sequence). CDR3 nucleotides: TGTGCCAGCAGCCTAGGGGGACAGCGACTGTTTTTT. Amino acids: CASSLGGQRLFF.

The J gene is TRBJ1-2, the V gene TRBV3-1 (or the pseudogene TRBV3-2); D unclear. This CDR3 has 13 residues. The germline gives CDR1 LGHDT, CDR2 YNNKEL (reference sequence). Trimming stripped 1 base from V and 6 bases from J, with 9 bases between. CDR3 nucleotides: TGTGCCAGCAGCCAAGCGAACCCCCATGGCTACACCTTC. Its translation is CASSQANPHGYTF.

This clone has a single count. J is TRBJ1-2 and V is TRBV14; 8 nucleotides match TRBD1. Germline CDR1 is SGHDN and CDR2 is FVKESK. Trimming at V came to 0 bases and at J to 3 bases, leaving 9 bases not matched to a gene. CDR3 length: 17 amino acids. The CDR3, as DNA: TGTGCCAGCAGCCAAGATTGGGACAGGAGCAACTACTATGGCTACACCTTC. This gives the protein CASSQDWDRSNYYGYTF.

The rearrangement joins TRBV5-1 to TRBJ2-4; D is tentatively TRBD1 or TRBD2 (5 bases each). Germline CDR1 SGHRS, CDR2 YFSETQ. The CDR3 covers 15 residues. V dropped 4 bases and J dropped 3 bases, with 14 bases sitting between them. CDR3 residues: CASSLGGKDKNIQYF. The CDR3 nucleotides are TGCGCCAGCAGCCTTGGGGGTAAGGACAAAAACATTCAGTACTTC.

The CDR3 nucleotides read TGCGCCAGCAGCTGGCTAGGGGGCAGTTTAACTGAAGCTTTCTTT. Protein product: CASSWLGGSLTEAFF. The chain carries TRBV5-1 and TRBJ1-1; 7 nucleotides agree with TRBD1. Germline CDR1 and CDR2: SGHRS and YFSETQ. Trimming removed 3 bases from V and 5 bases from J; junction bases left unmatched: 10. This CDR3 comprises 15 residues.

J is TRBJ1-2 and V is TRBV6-5, with D uncertain. The germline V gene encodes CDR1 MNHEY and CDR2 SVGAGI. The CDR3 loop spans 14 amino acids. V was shortened by 2 bases and J by 2 bases, with 9 bases between the two germline ends. The CDR3 sequence is CASSYGKGNYGYTF. In DNA form, the CDR3 reads TGTGCCAGCAGTTACGGCAAGGGCAACTATGGCTACACCTTC.